Shown below are 3 T cell receptor beta chains from a single sample sequenced in a study of response to subunit inactivated influenza vaccine. Each CDR3 protein is one row after TCRdb ran MiXCR on the RT-PCR reads. The sample has some 570,000 distinct CDR3 sequences; approximately 11% are singletons. These records were also assigned to another study, of T cells expressing NK-cell markers. That publication notes: Synthesis of TCR beta cDNA relied on 5'RACE template switching carrying UMIs.

Sequencing used PBMCs from blood, obtained on the day of vaccination. The receptors stem from a man between 45 and 60 years old who received an inactivated influenza vaccine.

This clonotype was counted between two and nine times. The J gene is TRBJ2-6, the V gene TRBV6-1, with D possibly TRBD1 on 5 matching bases. The CDR3 covers 15 residues. V dropped 6 bases and J dropped 0 bases, with 9 bases sitting between them. Germline V gene sequence: CDR1 MNHNS, CDR2 SASEGT. For the CDR3, the DNA is TGTGCCAGCAGGGCCGACAGCTCTGGGGCCAACGTCCTGACTTTC. This gives the protein CASRADSSGANVLTF.

This clonotype occurred many times. V and J are TRBV12-3 or TRBV12-4 and TRBJ2-7; TRBD1 agrees at 8 bases. There are 14 residues in the CDR3. V shed 2 bases, J shed 4 bases, and the junction held 4 bases outside the gene matches. CDR3 residues: CASSLYRGRYEQYF. CDR3 sequence (DNA): TGTGCCAGCAGTTTATACAGGGGGAGGTACGAGCAGTACTTC.

There are many counts of this clonotype. The V call is TRBV7-9, the J call TRBJ1-2; TRBD1 might be the D (5 bases). The germline V and J ends were trimmed by 2 bases and 6 bases, with 10 bases remaining between them. The CDR3 totals 13 residues. In germline, CDR1 is SEHNR, CDR2 FQNEAQ (reference sequence). The CDR3 region has the DNA TGTGCCAGCAGCTTAATGGGGCGACATGGCTACACCTTC. This translates into CASSLMGRHGYTF.